These 2 T cell receptor beta chains were sequenced from one sample in a study of Siglec-9 on CD8 T cells in melanoma. Assay used: immunoSEQ multiplex PCR; TCRdb lists only in-frame clones, some missing. Altogether around 35,000 clones are present, 80% to 85% being singletons, with the ten largest covering under 2%. The sequenced sample consisted of Siglec-9- CD8+ T cells sorted from blood. The source of these receptors is a human donor in good health.

The chain carries TRBV6-5 and TRBJ2-1; no clear D. V was shortened by 4 bases and J by 0 bases, with 10 bases between the two germline ends. Germline V CDR1 and CDR2: MNHEY, SVGAGI. The CDR3 length is 15 residues. The CDR3 is CASSFDSSSYNEQFF. DNA of the CDR3: TGTGCCAGCAGTTTCGACTCGAGCTCCTACAATGAGCAGTTCTTC.

The chain is built from TRBV7-9 and TRBJ1-2, with D possibly matching TRBD1 (6 bases). CDR1 is SEHNR and CDR2 is FQNEAQ in the germline V gene (reference sequence). Deletions cut 5 bases from V and 5 bases from J, with 15 bases between. This CDR3 is 14 amino acids long. Here the CDR3 reads CASSPRDTPYGYTF. The CDR3 DNA follows: TGTGCCAGCAGCCCTCGGGACACCCCATATGGCTACACCTTC.